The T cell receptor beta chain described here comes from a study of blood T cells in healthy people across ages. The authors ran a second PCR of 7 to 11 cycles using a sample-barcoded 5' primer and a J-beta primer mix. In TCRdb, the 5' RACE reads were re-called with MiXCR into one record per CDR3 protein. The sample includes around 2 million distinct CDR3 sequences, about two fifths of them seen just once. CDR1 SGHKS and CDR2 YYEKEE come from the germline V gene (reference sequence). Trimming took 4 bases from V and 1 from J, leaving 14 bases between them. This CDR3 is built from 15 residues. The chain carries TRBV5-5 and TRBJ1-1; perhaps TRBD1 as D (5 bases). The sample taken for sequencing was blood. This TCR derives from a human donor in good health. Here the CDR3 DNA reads TGTGCCAGCAGCCCCTGGACAAGCAAGAACACTGAAGCTTTCTTT. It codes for CASSPWTSKNTEAFF.